This is a list of T cell receptor beta chains from one sample in a study of vaccination and CD4 T cells after COVID-19. Their antigens are not known. MiXCR was run by TCRdb on the PCR reads, yielding one entry per CDR3 protein. This repertoire shows about 7,200 distinct CDR3 sequences, less than 30% found once; its top ten account for about 34%. The sequenced sample was CD4+ T cells from blood, cultured in vitro. All receptors come from a human donor in good health. Each CDR3 is given with its conserved first and last residue. The order of the fields is D gene, J gene, clone size, V gene, CDR3 protein, CDR3 DNA. A D gene is named only where the DNA matches it firmly. Expanded clones get a size class; other rows say once, few or many, or leave the size out.

D: .
J: TRBJ2-2
size: few
V: TRBV19
CDR3: CASRIYGTPNTGELFF
DNA: TGTGCCAGTAGAATATACGGGACACCGAACACCGGGGAGCTGTTTTTT

D: TRBD1
J: TRBJ2-5
size: .
V: TRBV12-5
CDR3: CASGLGAGGLETQYF
DNA: TGTGCTAGTGGTTTGGGGGCAGGGGGCCTAGAGACCCAGTACTTC

D: .
J: TRBJ1-6
size: .
V: TRBV5-6
CDR3: CASSPVPENSPLHF
DNA: TGTGCCAGCAGCCCCGTGCCGGAAAATTCACCCCTCCACTTT

D: .
J: TRBJ2-2
size: .
V: TRBV7-8
CDR3: CASSLAQGTGELFF
DNA: TGTGCCAGCAGCTTAGCTCAGGGAACCGGGGAGCTGTTTTTT

D: .
J: TRBJ2-3
size: .
V: TRBV6-1
CDR3: CASSLVGGFTDTQYF
DNA: TGTGCCAGCTCCCTGGTGGGGGGCTTCACAGATACGCAGTATTTT

D: TRBD1
J: TRBJ2-2
size: .
V: TRBV28
CDR3: CASSSDGQGSIYQPPPAGSLFF
DNA: TGTGCCAGCAGTTCGGATGGACAGGGGTCTATCTACCAACCCCCACCGGCCGGGTCGCTGTTTTTT

D: .
J: TRBJ1-5
size: .
V: TRBV20-1
CDR3: CSANRGNQPQHF
DNA: TGCAGTGCCAACAGGGGCAATCAGCCCCAGCATTTT

D: .
J: TRBJ2-6
size: .
V: TRBV7-3
CDR3: CASSLIGYGANVLTF
DNA: TGTGCCAGCAGCTTAATAGGGTACGGGGCCAACGTCCTGACTTTC

D: .
J: TRBJ2-7
size: .
V: TRBV7-6
CDR3: CASSLDEGPYEQYF
DNA: TGTGCCAGCAGCTTAGACGAGGGGCCCTACGAGCAGTACTTC

D: TRBD1
J: TRBJ2-2
size: few
V: TRBV20-1
CDR3: CSAIRQGAGTGELFF
DNA: TGCAGTGCTATAAGACAGGGGGCCGGCACCGGGGAGCTGTTTTTT

D: TRBD1
J: TRBJ2-5
size: medium-sized
V: TRBV7-9
CDR3: CASSPLQGPQETQYF
DNA: TGTGCCAGCAGCCCCCTACAGGGGCCACAAGAGACCCAGTACTTC

D: TRBD1
J: TRBJ2-3
size: .
V: TRBV5-1
CDR3: CASSIGQGAPSTDTQYF
DNA: TGCGCCAGCAGCATAGGGCAGGGGGCCCCTAGCACAGATACGCAGTATTTT

D: .
J: TRBJ1-1
size: .
V: TRBV11-2
CDR3: CASGAQGNTEAFF
DNA: TGTGCCAGCGGAGCACAGGGGAACACTGAAGCTTTCTTT

D: .
J: TRBJ1-5
size: .
V: TRBV6-9
CDR3: CASSYRTENQPQHF
DNA: TGTGCCAGCAGTTATCGGACAGAGAATCAGCCCCAGCATTTT

D: .
J: TRBJ2-4
size: few
V: TRBV20-1
CDR3: CSARSSQAKNIQYF
DNA: TGCAGTGCTAGGAGCAGCCAAGCCAAAAACATTCAGTACTTC

D: TRBD1
J: TRBJ1-5
size: few
V: TRBV19
CDR3: CASSRTDRGLNQPQHF
DNA: TGTGCCAGTAGTCGAACCGACAGGGGGCTAAATCAGCCCCAGCATTTT

D: .
J: TRBJ2-6
size: few
V: TRBV6-1
CDR3: CASSPTDSGANVLTF
DNA: TGTGCCAGCAGTCCGACTGATTCTGGGGCCAACGTCCTGACTTTC

D: TRBD2
J: TRBJ2-3
size: medium-sized
V: TRBV7-9
CDR3: CASNSGGTTDTQYF
DNA: TGTGCCAGCAATAGCGGGGGGACCACAGATACGCAGTATTTT

D: .
J: TRBJ1-2
size: .
V: TRBV9
CDR3: CASSAFSNYGYTF
DNA: TGTGCCAGCAGCGCGTTTTCTAACTATGGCTACACCTTC

D: TRBD1
J: TRBJ1-2
size: .
V: TRBV25-1
CDR3: CASRDRDLHGYTF
DNA: TGTGCCAGCAGGGACAGGGACTTACATGGCTACACCTTC

D: .
J: TRBJ1-5
size: .
V: TRBV7-9
CDR3: CASSSAVGAHGSNQPQHF
DNA: TGTGCCAGCAGCTCCGCCGTGGGGGCACATGGGAGCAATCAGCCCCAGCATTTT

D: .
J: TRBJ1-1
size: few
V: TRBV6-1
CDR3: CASSEQGETEAFF
DNA: TGTGCCAGCAGTGAACAGGGCGAAACTGAAGCTTTCTTT

D: .
J: TRBJ1-2
size: .
V: TRBV5-4
CDR3: CASSLGLNTNYGYTF
DNA: TGTGCCAGCAGCTTAGGTCTCAACACTAACTATGGCTACACCTTC

D: .
J: TRBJ1-1
size: .
V: TRBV30
CDR3: CAWSPRMNTEAFF
DNA: TGTGCCTGGAGCCCAAGGATGAACACTGAAGCTTTCTTT

D: TRBD1
J: TRBJ2-3
size: .
V: TRBV29-1
CDR3: CSVGQGATDTQYF
DNA: TGCAGCGTTGGACAGGGGGCGACAGATACGCAGTATTTT

D: TRBD1
J: TRBJ2-7
size: .
V: TRBV18
CDR3: CASSPDRDTYEQYF
DNA: TGTGCCAGCTCACCGGACAGGGATACCTACGAGCAGTACTTC

D: .
J: TRBJ2-4
size: .
V: TRBV20-1
CDR3: CSAREGALSDIQYF
DNA: TGCAGTGCTAGAGAGGGGGCGTTGTCCGACATTCAGTACTTC

D: .
J: TRBJ1-2
size: .
V: TRBV5-1
CDR3: CASSLGGESGYTF
DNA: TGCGCCAGCAGCTTGGGGGGGGAAAGTGGCTACACCTTC

D: .
J: TRBJ1-6
size: .
V: TRBV28
CDR3: CASSSYTELLTLHF
DNA: TGTGCCAGCAGTTCCTATACAGAGCTCCTCACCCTCCACTTT

D: .
J: TRBJ1-5
size: few
V: TRBV7-2
CDR3: CASSMTGNSNQPQHF
DNA: TGTGCCAGCAGCATGACAGGAAATAGCAATCAGCCCCAGCATTTT

D: .
J: TRBJ1-1
size: medium-sized
V: TRBV6-1
CDR3: CASSEGLRGEAFF
DNA: TGTGCCAGCAGTGAAGGCCTCAGGGGAGAAGCTTTCTTT

D: .
J: TRBJ1-5
size: medium-sized
V: TRBV24-1
CDR3: CATSDGDTNQPQHF
DNA: TGTGCCACCAGTGATGGGGACACTAATCAGCCCCAGCATTTT